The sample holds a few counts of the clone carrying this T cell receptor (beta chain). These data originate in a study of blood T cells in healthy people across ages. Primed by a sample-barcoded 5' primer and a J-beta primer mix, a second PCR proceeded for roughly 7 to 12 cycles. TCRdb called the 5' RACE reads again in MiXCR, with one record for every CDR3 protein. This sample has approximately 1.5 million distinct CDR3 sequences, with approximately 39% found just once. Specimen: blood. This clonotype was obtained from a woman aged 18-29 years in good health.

The CDR3 sequence is CASSLVRRTNEQFF. CDR3 in DNA: TGTGCCAGCAGCTTAGTTAGACGTACCAATGAGCAGTTCTTC. The V gene is TRBV11-2, the J gene TRBJ2-1; D not resolved. The V end lost 1 base, the J end lost 6 bases, and 10 bases lay between the germline ends. CDR3 length equals 14 residues. Germline assignment: CDR1 SGHAT and CDR2 FQNNGV.